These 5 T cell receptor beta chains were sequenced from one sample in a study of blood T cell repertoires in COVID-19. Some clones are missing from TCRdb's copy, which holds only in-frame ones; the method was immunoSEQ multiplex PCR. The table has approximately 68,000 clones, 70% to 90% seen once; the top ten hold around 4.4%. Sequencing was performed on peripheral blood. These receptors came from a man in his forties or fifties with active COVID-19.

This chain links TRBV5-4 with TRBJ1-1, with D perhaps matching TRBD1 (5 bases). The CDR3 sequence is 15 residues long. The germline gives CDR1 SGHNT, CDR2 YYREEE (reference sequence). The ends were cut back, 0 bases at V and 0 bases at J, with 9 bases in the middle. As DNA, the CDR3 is TGTGCCAGCAGCTTGGTGGACACTGTGAACACTGAAGCTTTCTTT. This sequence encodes CASSLVDTVNTEAFF.

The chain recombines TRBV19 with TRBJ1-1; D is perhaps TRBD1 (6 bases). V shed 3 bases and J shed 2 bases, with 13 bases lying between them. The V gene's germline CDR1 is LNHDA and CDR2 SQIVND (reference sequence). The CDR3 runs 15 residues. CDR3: CASSIPGTPNTEAFF. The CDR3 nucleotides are TGTGCCAGTAGTATCCCCGGGACACCAAACACTGAAGCTTTCTTT.

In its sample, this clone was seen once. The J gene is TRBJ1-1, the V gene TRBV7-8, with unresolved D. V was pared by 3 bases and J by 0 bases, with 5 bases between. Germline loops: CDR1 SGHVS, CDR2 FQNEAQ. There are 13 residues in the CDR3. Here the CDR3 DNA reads TGTGCCAGCAGCTTGGAGTTGAACACTGAAGCTTTCTTT. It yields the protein CASSLELNTEAFF. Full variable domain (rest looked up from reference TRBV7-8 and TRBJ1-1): GAGVSQSPRYKVAKRGQDVALRCDPISGHVSLFWYQQALGQGPEFLTYFQNEAQLDKSGLPSDRFFAERPEGSVSTLKIQRTQQEDSAVYLCASSLELNTEAFFGQGTRLTVV.

The CDR3 coding sequence is TGTGCCAGCAGTCGGACAGGGACTCTAAATCAGCCCCAGCATTTT. Translated, it gives CASSRTGTLNQPQHF. The chain links TRBV6-2 or TRBV6-3 to TRBJ1-5, with 8 bases aligning to TRBD1. The CDR3 runs to 15 residues. J gave up 4 bases and V 5 bases, and 7 bases lay outside the gene matches. CDR1 is MNHEY, CDR2 SVGEGT, per germline.

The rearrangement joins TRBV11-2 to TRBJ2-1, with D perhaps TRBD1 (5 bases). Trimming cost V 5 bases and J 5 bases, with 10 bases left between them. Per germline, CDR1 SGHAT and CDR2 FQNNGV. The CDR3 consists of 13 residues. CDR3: CASSLDRDNEQFF. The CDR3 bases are TGTGCCAGCAGCCTCGACAGAGACAATGAGCAGTTCTTC.